These 9 T cell receptor beta chains came from one sample sequenced in a study of blood T cell repertoires in COVID-19. Libraries were prepared by immunoSEQ multiplex PCR; TCRdb keeps only in-frame clonotypes and omits some of them. The profile shows some 190,000 clones, roughly 80% of them singletons. The sample taken for sequencing was peripheral blood. The receptors come from a man aged 60 to 69 with acute or convalescent COVID-19.

The gene calls are TRBV4-2 and TRBJ2-1, with D maybe TRBD1 (5 bases). The V end was cut by 3 bases, the J end by 4 bases, with 13 bases between. In germline, CDR1 is LGHNA, CDR2 YNFKEQ. CDR3 size: 15 residues. The CDR3 here is CASSHRADSYNEQFF. CDR3 sequence (DNA): TGTGCCAGCAGCCACAGGGCAGACTCTTACAATGAGCAGTTCTTC.

The gene calls are TRBV19 and TRBJ1-2; maybe TRBD1 (6 bases). The germline V and J ends were trimmed by 5 bases and 5 bases, with 21 bases remaining between them. The CDR3 length is 16 residues. Germline CDR1 reads LNHDA; CDR2 reads SQIVND (reference sequence). The CDR3 DNA follows: TGTGCCAGTAGTCCCCGACCCCCGGGACAAGGGTATGGCTACACCTTC. Residues: CASSPRPPGQGYGYTF.

This clone was detected once. This chain uses TRBV11-1 with TRBJ2-3, with 9 bases lining up with TRBD1. From germline, CDR1 is SGHAT and CDR2 FQDESV (reference sequence). Trimming at V came to 6 bases and at J to 4 bases, leaving 8 bases not matched to a gene. The CDR3 runs to 15 residues. The CDR3 region is CASRPGQGRADTQYF. For the CDR3, the DNA is TGTGCCAGCAGGCCGGGACAGGGTCGCGCAGATACGCAGTATTTT.

The rearrangement links TRBV7-2 to TRBJ2-1, with 10 bases matching TRBD2. The germline gives CDR1 SGHTA, CDR2 FQGNSA. The CDR3 runs to 16 residues. The V segment lost 1 base and the J segment 8 bases; nucleotides outside the gene matches: 8. CDR3 region: CASSLGGLAEVDEQFF. As DNA, the CDR3 is TGTGCCAGCAGCTTAGGAGGACTAGCGGAGGTCGATGAGCAGTTCTTC.

This rearrangement joins TRBV4-1 to TRBJ1-3; the match to TRBD1 covers 9 bases. V was pared by 4 bases and J by 5 bases, with 9 bases of the junction left unmatched. The CDR3 covers 16 residues. CDR1 and CDR2 from the germline V gene are MGHRA and YSYEKL. CDR3 coding DNA: TGCGCCAGCAGCCTAGGGGGACAGGGCCCACGAAACACCATATATTTT. Residues: CASSLGGQGPRNTIYF.

The V gene is TRBV5-4, the J gene TRBJ2-3, with TRBD1 identical over 7 bases. J lost 0 bases, V lost 10 bases, and 14 bases had no gene match. The CDR3 is made up of 16 amino acids. CDR1 is SGHNT and CDR2 is YYREEE in the germline V gene (reference sequence). As DNA, the CDR3 is TGTGCCGCTACAGGGGACAGCCTTTTAAGCACAGATACGCAGTATTTT. Translated, it gives CAATGDSLLSTDTQYF.

Details on this clone: In the same sample, other DNA sequences code for this CDR3. This chain uses TRBV20-1 with TRBJ2-7, with no clear D. The CDR3 has 11 residues. V lost 6 bases, J lost 5 bases, and 11 bases lay in between. Per the germline V gene, CDR1 is DFQATT and CDR2 is SNEGSKA (reference sequence). CDR3 DNA sequence: TGCAGTGCAACGTCTGGCCACGAGCAGTACTTC. Its translation is CSATSGHEQYF.

The chain couples TRBV4-1 to TRBJ2-2; TRBD1 matches 8 bases. Per the germline V gene, CDR1 is MGHRA and CDR2 is YSYEKL. Losses at the gene ends were 2 bases for V and 4 bases for J; bases not matched to a gene: 9. CDR3 length: 17 amino acids. The DNA for the CDR3 is TGCGCCAGCAGCCAACCTGGGGCCGACAGGGGCACCGGGGAGCTGTTTTTT. Protein sequence: CASSQPGADRGTGELFF.

The rearrangement uses TRBV4-1 and TRBJ2-7; 10 bases fit TRBD1. This CDR3 region has 14 residues. Trimming cost V 1 base and J 5 bases; bases outside gene matches: 2. CDR1 and CDR2 (germline): MGHRA, YSYEKL. CDR3: CASSQGQGADEQYF. The CDR3 DNA is TGCGCCAGCAGCCAAGGACAGGGGGCCGACGAGCAGTACTTC.